Presented here are 27 T cell receptor beta chains from one specimen sequenced in a study of blood T cells in healthy people across ages (dated by TCRdb to about 2015). Library method: 5' RACE. Sequencing instrument: Illumina HiSeq 2500. A second PCR of roughly 7 to 11 cycles was performed with a sample-barcoded 5' primer and a J-beta primer mix. The raw public reads went through TCRdb reprocessing: fastp at Q25, MiXCR clone calling, in-frame beta chains kept. A single entry per CDR3 protein holds the most common genes and DNA from its merged rows. This sample is represented by roughly 1.6 million distinct CDR3 sequences; almost 35% of them were singletons. The ten largest clones take up about 11% of the sample. Sequencing was performed on blood. These receptors were obtained from a woman aged 25 to 39 in good health.

The chain carries TRBV20-1 and TRBJ2-7; 11 positions agree with TRBD2. The CDR3 is made up of 14 amino acids. The V and J ends lost 5 bases and 10 bases, in that order; junction bases with no gene match: 13. Germline lookup yields CDR1 DFQATT and CDR2 SNEGSKA (reference sequence). In DNA, the CDR3 is TGCAGTGCTCATAGGAGGCTAGCGGGAGGAGCCCAGTACTTC. Translated, it gives CSAHRRLAGGAQYF.

The chain recombines TRBV6-5 with TRBJ2-3; D might be TRBD1 (6 bases). Germline values: CDR1 MNHEY, CDR2 SVGAGI. The V gene lost 5 bases and the J gene lost 4 bases, with 16 bases spanning the gap. This CDR3 spans 15 amino acids. The chain's CDR3 is CASSQTRGNADTQYF. CDR3 DNA sequence: TGTGCCAGCAGTCAGACCAGGGGTAACGCAGATACGCAGTATTTT.

The CDR3 sequence: CASSPLGGGLQETQYF. The CDR3 DNA is TGTGCCAGCAGCCCACTCGGGGGGGGGTTGCAAGAGACCCAGTACTTC. The J gene is TRBJ2-5, the V gene TRBV4-2; 8 bases match TRBD2. V dropped 4 bases and J dropped 2; count of bases not matched to a gene: 9. The CDR3 sequence is 16 residues long. Germline V CDR1 and CDR2: LGHNA, YNFKEQ.

The V gene is TRBV10-1, the J gene TRBJ2-7; a possible D gene is TRBD2 (6 bases). The CDR3 is 15 amino acids. Trimming stripped 4 bases from V and 5 bases from J, with 18 bases between. CDR1 WNHNN and CDR2 SYGVQD come from the germline V gene (reference sequence). The CDR3 sequence: CASSGSGAGLHEQYF. For the CDR3, the DNA is TGCGCCAGCAGTGGGTCTGGCGCGGGGCTCCACGAGCAGTACTTC.

This clonotype has just a few counts. The genes are TRBV5-1 and TRBJ1-6; TRBD1 is a possible D gene (6 bases). Between the trimmed V and J ends, which lost 4 bases and 7 bases, there was a span of 15 bases. The CDR3 is 15 amino acids. In germline, CDR1 is SGHRS, CDR2 YFSETQ. The CDR3: CASSAGAGGNSPLHF. The CDR3 nucleotides are TGCGCCAGCAGCGCAGGGGCCGGTGGGAATTCACCCCTCCACTTT.

The chain combines TRBV18 with TRBJ2-1; 9 bases match TRBD2. J lost 5 bases, V lost 1 base, and 9 bases had no gene match. Germline V CDR1 and CDR2: KGHSH, LQKENI. CDR3 length: 17 amino acids. The CDR3 DNA reads TGTGCCAGCTCACCACGGGTGGCTAGCGGGATACACAATGAGCAGTTCTTC. Its translation: CASSPRVASGIHNEQFF.

This clonotype was seen at least ten times. The chain uses TRBV10-3 and TRBJ2-7; tentatively, D is TRBD2 (6 bases). The germline V gene has CDR1 ENHRY and CDR2 SYGVKD. V was trimmed by 3 bases and J by 2 bases, leaving 8 bases between them. This CDR3 contains 13 residues. CDR3 residues: CAISEVAAYEQYF. CDR3 DNA sequence: TGTGCCATCAGTGAAGTAGCGGCCTACGAGCAGTACTTC.

This clonotype was observed a handful of times. The CDR3 coding sequence is TGCAGTGCTAGAGCCGACCCCATCCAAGAGACCCAGTACTTC. Translated: CSARADPIQETQYF. V gene TRBV20-1 combines with J gene TRBJ2-5; D is unresolved. Germline CDR1 reads DFQATT; CDR2 reads SNEGSKA (reference sequence). The V gene lost 1 base and the J gene lost 1 base, with 10 bases spanning the gap. The CDR3 length is 14 residues.

The V and J genes are TRBV30 and TRBJ2-7; maybe TRBD2 (6 bases). The closer fit of TRBJ2-5 to the DNA end suggests the J call may be wrong. The CDR3 sequence is 12 residues long. Germline V lookup: CDR1 GTSNPN, CDR2 SVGIG (reference sequence). Here the CDR3 DNA reads TGTGCCTTTCAAAGACTAGTTGAGACCCAGTACTTC. It specifies CAFQRLVETQYF.

Details on this clonotype: At one end, the junction sequence differs from germline, possibly due to a read error. The chain has TRBV4-2 and TRBJ2-5; TRBD2 matches 8 bases. The CDR3 covers 16 residues. CDR1 and CDR2 from the germline V gene are LGHNA and YNFKEQ. In DNA, the CDR3 is TGTGCCTGCAGCCAAGAGGTCCAGCGGGAGTATGTGACCCAGTACTTC. Translating it yields CACSQEVQREYVTQYF.

The V call is TRBV6-5, the J call TRBJ2-3; 8 nucleotides match TRBD2. The CDR3 consists of 20 residues. Unmatched junction bases numbered 16, after V lost 2 bases and J lost 0 bases. Germline V gives CDR1 MNHEY, CDR2 SVGAGI. CDR3 coding DNA: TGTGCCAGCAGTTACCCGATTATTGGGCGGGAGGTCATAAGCACAGATACGCAGTATTTT. Translating it yields CASSYPIIGREVISTDTQYF.

This clonotype was detected only a few times. The rearrangement uses TRBV9 and TRBJ1-1; weak D call: TRBD1 (5 bases). Per germline, CDR1 SGDLS and CDR2 YYNGEE. The CDR3 length is 16 residues. Deletions cut 1 base from V and 11 bases from J, with 24 bases between. This chain's CDR3 is CASSVNQGPPVEGAFF. The CDR3 bases are TGTGCCAGCAGCGTAAATCAGGGACCGCCGGTTGAAGGTGCTTTCTTT.

The V gene is TRBV9, the J gene TRBJ1-6; 7 bases fit TRBD1. CDR3 length equals 17 residues. CDR1 and CDR2 from the germline V gene are SGDLS and YYNGEE. The V and J ends lost 3 bases and 5 bases, in that order; junction bases with no gene match: 11. The CDR3 nucleotides are TGTGCCAGCAGCGAACGTACAGGGGAGGGAAATAATTCACCCCTCCACTTT. Protein sequence: CASSERTGEGNNSPLHF.

This clonotype showed up many times. This chain connects TRBV20-1 to TRBJ1-2; a possible D gene is TRBD1 (5 bases). CDR3 length: 13 residues. The V gene's germline CDR1 is DFQATT and CDR2 SNEGSKA (reference sequence). The V end lost 4 bases, the J end lost 4 bases, and 13 bases lay between the germline ends. The CDR3 DNA follows: TGCAGTGCTACCGACTCGGGGGGCTATGGCTACACCTTC. Protein: CSATDSGGYGYTF.

This chain joins TRBV6-1 and TRBJ2-1; D gene unclear. Trimming shortened V by 5 bases and J by 0 bases, and 14 bases separated the two germline ends. Germline V gene data show CDR1 as MNHNS and CDR2 as SASEGT. This CDR3 has 16 amino acids. In DNA form, the CDR3 reads TGTGCCAGCAGTCCCCGGACCCCGAGCTCCTACAATGAGCAGTTCTTC. Amino acids: CASSPRTPSSYNEQFF.

This clonotype occurred a few times. The CDR3 DNA reads TGCGCCAGCAGCCAGGACGACAGGGTTAGCAATGAGCAGTTCTTC. Its translation is CASSQDDRVSNEQFF. V usage is TRBV4-1 and J usage is TRBJ2-1; 7 bases fit TRBD1. Germline V gene lookup returns CDR1 MGHRA and CDR2 YSYEKL. The CDR3 covers 15 residues. V was clipped by 3 bases and J by 6 bases; unmatched bases: 8.

This clonotype was counted a few times. One end of the junction varies from germline; a read error may be responsible. This rearrangement joins TRBV6-1 to TRBJ2-5, with a possible D match to TRBD2 (6 bases). Germline V gene sequence: CDR1 MNHNS, CDR2 SASEGT. There are 16 residues in the CDR3. CDR3 nucleotides: TGTGCCAGCAGTGAATTGGCGGGACGCAACCAAGGGACCCAGTACTTC. Residues: CASSELAGRNQGTQYF.

The chain uses TRBV20-1 and TRBJ1-2, with TRBD1 matching 7 bases. The trim removed 5 bases at V and 4 bases at J, leaving 13 bases unmatched. The germline V gene encodes CDR1 DFQATT and CDR2 SNEGSKA (reference sequence). The CDR3 is 15 residues long. CDR3 nucleotide sequence: TGCAGTGCTCAAGGGTGGCACAGGGGACCCTATGGCTACACCTTC. Its translation: CSAQGWHRGPYGYTF.

This clonotype was counted a few times. J is TRBJ1-2 and V is TRBV5-1; possible D gene TRBD1, 5 bases. This CDR3 is built from 15 residues. Germline CDR1 and CDR2: SGHRS and YFSETQ. V was cut by 3 bases and J by 1 base, with 13 bases left in between. The CDR3 DNA follows: TGCGCCAGCAGCTCCGGTGGGACTGATAACTATGGCTACACCTTC. This translates into CASSSGGTDNYGYTF.

The table lists this clonotype with many counts. The chain joins TRBV7-6 to TRBJ2-1; 10 nucleotides agree with TRBD2. J gave up 3 bases and V 4 bases, and 9 bases lay outside the gene matches. CDR1 is SGHVS, CDR2 FNYEAQ, per germline. The CDR3 has 17 amino acids. CDR3 in amino acids: CASSSPRLAGDYNEQFF. CDR3 nucleotide sequence: TGTGCCAGCAGCTCCCCCCGTCTAGCGGGAGACTACAATGAGCAGTTCTTC.

The chain recombines TRBV27 with TRBJ2-7; D is undetermined. Trimming left V 7 bases short and J 7 bases short, with 17 bases between. This CDR3 comprises 13 residues. Germline V gene data show CDR1 as MNHEY and CDR2 as SMNVEV (reference sequence). The CDR3 loop reads CASNIDRAREQYF. DNA for the CDR3: TGTGCCAGCAATATAGACCGGGCCCGAGAGCAGTACTTC.

This clonotype was counted only a few times. V and J are TRBV5-1 and TRBJ2-7; D gene uncertain. CDR1 is SGHRS, CDR2 YFSETQ, per germline. The CDR3 extends over 17 amino acids. The V and J ends lost 4 bases and 6 bases respectively, with 26 bases between them. The CDR3 spells CASSQDAMLQQSTEQYF. In DNA form, the CDR3 reads TGCGCCAGCAGCCAGGACGCCATGTTACAGCAAAGTACCGAGCAGTACTTC.

The genes are TRBV20-1 and TRBJ2-1; TRBD2 is a possible D gene (6 bases). V was trimmed by 4 bases and J by 2 bases, leaving 21 bases between them. CDR3 length equals 17 residues. CDR1 DFQATT and CDR2 SNEGSKA come from the germline V gene (reference sequence). CDR3 in amino acids: CSANYRDSQLPYNEQFF. The CDR3 DNA reads as TGCAGTGCTAACTACCGGGACTCCCAGCTCCCCTACAATGAGCAGTTCTTC.

This clonotype turned up a few times. The chain is built from TRBV7-9 and TRBJ2-5; the match to TRBD2 covers 7 bases. V lost 1 base to trimming and J lost 1 base; unmatched junction nucleotides: 3. The CDR3 has 15 amino acids. Germline lookup yields CDR1 SEHNR and CDR2 FQNEAQ (reference sequence). In DNA form, the CDR3 reads TGTGCCAGCAGCTTAGTCGGACTAGTCCAAGAGACCCAGTACTTC. Protein: CASSLVGLVQETQYF.

This clonotype was found a few times. The chain recombines TRBV12-5 with TRBJ2-7; weak D call: TRBD1 (6 bases). Trimming took 5 bases from V and 2 from J, leaving 13 bases between them. The germline V gene has CDR1 LGHNT and CDR2 FRNRAP. This CDR3 has 14 amino acids. The CDR3 nucleotides are TGTGCTAGTGGTCCCCCCGGACAGACCTACGAGCAGTACTTC. Encoded protein: CASGPPGQTYEQYF.

J is TRBJ2-7 and V is TRBV15; D call uncertain. The J call may be faulty, since TRBJ2-5 better matches the DNA end. The CDR3 runs 14 residues. Germline V gives CDR1 LNHNV, CDR2 YYDKDF (reference sequence). CDR3 in amino acids: CATSRTDLKGTQYF. The CDR3 DNA reads TGTGCCACCAGCAGAACGGATCTCAAGGGGACCCAGTACTTC.

This chain connects TRBV20-1 to TRBJ2-7; either TRBD1 or TRBD2 may fit D (5 bases each). The germline V gene has CDR1 DFQATT and CDR2 SNEGSKA (reference sequence). V was trimmed by 4 bases and J by 1 base, leaving 17 bases between them. The length of the CDR3 is 15 residues. As DNA, the CDR3 is TGCAGTGCTATCCGTGCGTCGGGGCCATCCTACGAGCAGTACTTC. Translating it yields CSAIRASGPSYEQYF.